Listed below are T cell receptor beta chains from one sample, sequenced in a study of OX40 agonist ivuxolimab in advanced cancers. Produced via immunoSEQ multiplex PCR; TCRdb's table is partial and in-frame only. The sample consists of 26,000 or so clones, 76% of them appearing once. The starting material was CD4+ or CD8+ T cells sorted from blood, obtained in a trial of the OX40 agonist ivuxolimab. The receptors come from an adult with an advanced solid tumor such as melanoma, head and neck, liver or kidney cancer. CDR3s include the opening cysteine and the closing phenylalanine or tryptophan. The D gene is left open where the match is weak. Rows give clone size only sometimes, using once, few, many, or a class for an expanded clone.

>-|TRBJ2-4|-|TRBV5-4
TGTGCCAGCAGCCTTGGGGGGGCGGAGGACATTCAGTACTTC
CASSLGGAEDIQYF
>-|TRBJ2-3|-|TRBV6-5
TGTGCCAGCAGTTTGGGAAGAAGAGATACGCAGTATTTT
CASSLGRRDTQYF
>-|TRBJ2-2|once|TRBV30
TGTGCCTGGAGTGTCGGGCAGGGGTACGGGGAGCTGTTTTTT
CAWSVGQGYGELFF
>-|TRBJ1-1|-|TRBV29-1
TGCAGCGTTGTGGTACAGGAGAACACTGAAGCTTTCTTT
CSVVVQENTEAFF
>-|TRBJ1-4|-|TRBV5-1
TGTGCCAGCAGAGAACAGGTTAATGAAAAACTGTTTTTT
CASREQVNEKLFF
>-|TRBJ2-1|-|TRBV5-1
TGCGCCAGCAGCTTGGTGGCCATGTCCTACAATGAGCAGTTCTTC
CASSLVAMSYNEQFF
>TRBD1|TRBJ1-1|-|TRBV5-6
TGTGCCAGCAGCTGGGCACAGGGGGCTCTGAACACTGAAGCTTTCTTT
CASSWAQGALNTEAFF
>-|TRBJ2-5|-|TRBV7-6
TGTGCCAGCAGCTCCGGGGGAGAGACCCAGTACTTC
CASSSGGETQYF
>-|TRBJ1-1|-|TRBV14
TGTGCCAGCAGCCAAGGGACGGGGACTGAAGCTTTCTTT
CASSQGTGTEAFF
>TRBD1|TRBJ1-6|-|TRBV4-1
TGCGCCAGCAGCCGGGCGGGGACAGTTAATTCACCCCTCCACTTT
CASSRAGTVNSPLHF
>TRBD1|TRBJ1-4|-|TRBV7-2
TGTGCCAGCAGCGCCTGGACAGGGGGCGGTGAAAAACTGTTTTTT
CASSAWTGGGEKLFF
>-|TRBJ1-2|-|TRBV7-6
TGTGCCAGCAGCCCCACAGATGGCTACACCTTC
CASSPTDGYTF
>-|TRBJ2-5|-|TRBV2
TGTGCCAGCAGAGGCAGGGAAAACCAAGAGACCCAGTACTTC
CASRGRENQETQYF
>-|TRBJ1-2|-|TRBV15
TGTGCCACCAGCAGGGCCGGGACATATAACTATGGCTACACCTTC
CATSRAGTYNYGYTF
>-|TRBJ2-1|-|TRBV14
TGTGCCAGCAGCCAAGCGGGCGGGTCCTACAATGAGCAGTTCTTC
CASSQAGGSYNEQFF
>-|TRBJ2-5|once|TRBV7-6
TGTGCCAGCAGCTCGTCACAGGGTGGGCAGTACTTC
CASSSSQGGQYF
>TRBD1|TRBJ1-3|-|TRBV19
TGTGCCAGTGGGGGACAGGGGGCGATTGGAAACACCATATATTTT
CASGGQGAIGNTIYF
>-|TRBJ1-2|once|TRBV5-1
TGCGCCAGCAGCTTGGAAGCAGGGAACTATGGCTACACCTTC
CASSLEAGNYGYTF
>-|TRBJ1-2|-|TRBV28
TGTGCCAGCAGTTTAAGCTTTTATGGCTACACCTTC
CASSLSFYGYTF
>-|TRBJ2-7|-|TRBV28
TGTGCCAGCAGTTACGGAGGAGAGGGGACCTACGAGCAGTACTTC
CASSYGGEGTYEQYF
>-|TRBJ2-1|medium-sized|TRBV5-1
TGCGCCAGCAGCTCGACCCGGGAGCCCAATGAGCAGTTCTTC
CASSSTREPNEQFF
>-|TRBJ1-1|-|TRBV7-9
TGTGCCAGCAGCAGCCTGAGCATTGGGACGTATACTTTCTTT
CASSSLSIGTYTFF
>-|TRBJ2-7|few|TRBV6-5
TGTGCCAGCAGTTGGGAAGCGGATACTGGGTCCTACGAGCAGTACTTC
CASSWEADTGSYEQYF
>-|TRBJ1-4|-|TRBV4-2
TGTGCCAGCAGCCGGACGGGGGGGAATGAAAAACTGTTTTTT
CASSRTGGNEKLFF
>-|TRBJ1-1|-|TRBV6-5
TGTGCCAGCAGTTTCAACACGAACACTGAAGCTTTCTTT
CASSFNTNTEAFF
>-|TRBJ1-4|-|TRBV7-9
TGTGCCAGCAGCTCTGATATAGGGGTTGAAAAACTGTTTTTT
CASSSDIGVEKLFF
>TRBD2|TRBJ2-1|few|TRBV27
TGTGCCAGCAGTTTAGTCCCTAGCGGGGGGACCAATGAGCAGTTCTTC
CASSLVPSGGTNEQFF
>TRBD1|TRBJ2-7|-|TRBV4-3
TGCGCCAGCAGCCACTCCGGGACAGGGGCCCACGAGCAGTACTTC
CASSHSGTGAHEQYF
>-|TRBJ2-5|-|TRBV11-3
TGTGCCAGCAGCTCCCCTCGAGAGCAAGAGACCCAGTACTTC
CASSSPREQETQYF
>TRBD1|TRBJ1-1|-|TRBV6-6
TGTGCCAGCAGTTCCCCGACAGGGAGGAACACTGAAGCTTTCTTT
CASSSPTGRNTEAFF
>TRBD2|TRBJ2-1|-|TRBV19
TGTGCCAGTAGTATATTTTCGATGGCTAGCGGGGGGATCAATGAGCAGTTCTTC
CASSIFSMASGGINEQFF
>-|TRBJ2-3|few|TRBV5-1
TGCGCCAGCAGCTTGGAGGCTAGAATAAATATAGATACGCAGTATTTT
CASSLEARINIDTQYF
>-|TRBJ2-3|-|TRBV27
TGTGCCAGCAGTTTACGGAGAGGGTCTAGGGCAGATACGCAGTATTTT
CASSLRRGSRADTQYF
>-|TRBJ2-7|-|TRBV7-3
TGTGCCAGCAGCTTAGCTCCGGGGGCCTACGAGCAGTACTTC
CASSLAPGAYEQYF
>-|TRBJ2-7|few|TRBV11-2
TGTGCCAGCAGCCTGGGACCTCCCATCTACGAGCAGTACTTC
CASSLGPPIYEQYF
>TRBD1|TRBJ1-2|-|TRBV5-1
TGCGCCAGCAGCTTGGGGACAGGGGTTCGATCTAACTATGGCTACACCTTC
CASSLGTGVRSNYGYTF
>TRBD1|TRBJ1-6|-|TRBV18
TGTGCCAGCTCACCAAGGGACAGCTCCTATAATTCACCCCTCCACTTT
CASSPRDSSYNSPLHF
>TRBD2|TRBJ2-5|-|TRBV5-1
TGCGCCAGCAGCCCCGGGACTAGCGGGGGCAGCTCACAGGAGACCCAGTACTTC
CASSPGTSGGSSQETQYF
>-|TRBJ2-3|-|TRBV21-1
TGTGCCAGCAGCTTACAGGGGGCGCCCACAGATACGCAGTATTTT
CASSLQGAPTDTQYF
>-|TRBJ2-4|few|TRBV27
TGTGCCAGCAGAGGCCCGGGGTACATTCAGTACTTC
CASRGPGYIQYF
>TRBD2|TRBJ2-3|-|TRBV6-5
TGTGCCAGCAGGATGCCTAGCGGGGGGGCACATACGCAGTATTTT
CASRMPSGGAHTQYF
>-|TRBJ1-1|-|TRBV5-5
TGTGCCAGCAGCTCGACGACCGGGACGGCTCTCACTGAAGCTTTCTTT
CASSSTTGTALTEAFF
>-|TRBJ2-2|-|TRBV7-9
TGTGCCAGCAGCTTATCAGGGAACACCGGGGAGCTGTTTTTT
CASSLSGNTGELFF
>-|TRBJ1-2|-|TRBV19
TGTGCCAGTAGAAGGCACCAGGACTATGGCTACACCTTC
CASRRHQDYGYTF
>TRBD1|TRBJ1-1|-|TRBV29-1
TGCAGCGCGGAGACAGGGTTTAACACTGAAGCTTTCTTT
CSAETGFNTEAFF
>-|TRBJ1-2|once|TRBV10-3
TGTGCCATCGGGTCAGGTGCAAATAACTATGGCTACACCTTC
CAIGSGANNYGYTF
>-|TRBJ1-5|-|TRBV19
TGTGCCAGTAGTATAAACGGGGTCCAGCATTTT
CASSINGVQHF
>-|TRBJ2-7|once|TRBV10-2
TGCGCCAGCAAGGAAGAATACGAGCAGTACTTC
CASKEEYEQYF
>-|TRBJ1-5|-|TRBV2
TGTGCCAGCAAACTTAACGGATATCAGTCCCAGCATTTT
CASKLNGYQSQHF
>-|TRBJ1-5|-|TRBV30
TGTGCCTGGAGTTTACCCTATCAGGGGAGGAATCAGCCCCAGCATTTT
CAWSLPYQGRNQPQHF